What follows are 14 T cell receptor beta chains derived from one specimen sequenced in a study of identical twins. One entry per CDR3 protein, called by TCRdb with MiXCR from the 5' RACE reads. The sample shows 1.5 million to 2 million distinct CDR3 sequences, 25% to 35% of them seen only once. Sequencing was performed on cord blood. These receptors were collected from a newborn girl in good health.

Details on this clonotype: This may be a read error, as it is one base from a much larger clone. The chain recombines TRBV29-1 with TRBJ1-4; no definite D call. The CDR3 is made up of 13 amino acids. CDR1 and CDR2 from the germline V gene are SQVTM and ANQGSEA. As DNA, the CDR3 is TGCAGCGTTGCGCTCCCGTTAAATGAAAAACCGTTTTTT. It yields the protein CSVALPLNEKPFF.

The chain is built from TRBV4-1 and TRBJ2-5, with a possible D match to TRBD2 (5 bases). Trimming took 0 bases from V and 7 from J, leaving 9 bases between them. This CDR3 contains 13 residues. Germline V lookup: CDR1 MGHRA, CDR2 YSYEKL. In nucleotides, the CDR3 is TGCGCCAGCAGCCAAGAGTTCGCGGGGACCCAGTACTTC. This codes for CASSQEFAGTQYF.

This clonotype turned up a few times. The chain employs TRBV12-3 or TRBV12-4 and TRBJ1-6; D possibly corresponds to TRBD1 (6 bases). CDR3 length equals 17 residues. Trimming cost V 7 bases and J 5 bases, with 21 bases left between them. DNA for the CDR3: TGTGCCAGCACCCTTACTCCGAGGGGGGCTCATAATTCACCCCTCCACTTT. Translated: CASTLTPRGAHNSPLHF.

This clonotype has more than one count but fewer than ten. The chain employs TRBV7-2 and TRBJ1-6; D ambiguous. CDR3 length: 16 residues. Germline-derived CDR1 and CDR2 are SGHTA and FQGNSA. Trimming stripped 1 base from V and 7 bases from J, with 14 bases between. The CDR3 DNA is TGTGCCAGCAGCTTAGTAAAGGGTAAAGGGAATTCACCCCTCCACTTT. Protein product: CASSLVKGKGNSPLHF.

This clonotype was seen a handful of times. The chain has TRBV6-4 and TRBJ1-1; TRBD1 is a possible D gene (6 bases). V was shortened by 5 bases and J by 3 bases, with 10 bases between the two germline ends. Germline CDR1 is MRHNA and CDR2 is SNTAGT. The CDR3 contains 13 residues. The chain's CDR3 is CASSRDTHTEAFF. The CDR3 nucleotides are TGTGCCAGCAGTCGGGACACGCACACTGAAGCTTTCTTT.

This clonotype was recorded a few times. The chain uses TRBV5-6 and TRBJ2-5, with TRBD2 as a possible D gene (5 bases). This CDR3 is 15 amino acids long. V dropped 1 base and J dropped 2 bases, with 12 bases sitting between them. Germline V CDR1 and CDR2: SGHDT, YYEEEE. CDR3 DNA sequence: TGTGCCAGCAGCTTGCGGACTTACCTACAAGAGACCCAGTACTTC. This sequence encodes CASSLRTYLQETQYF.

The genes are TRBV20-1 and TRBJ1-2, with no clear D. This CDR3 has 13 residues. CDR1 is DFQATT and CDR2 is SNEGSKA in the germline V gene (reference sequence). The V gene lost 1 base and the J gene lost 7 bases, with 13 bases spanning the gap. CDR3 protein: CSARAGWRGGYTF. The CDR3 DNA reads TGCAGTGCTAGAGCGGGGTGGAGAGGTGGCTACACCTTC.

The chain carries TRBV5-4 and TRBJ2-1; D may be TRBD2 (6 bases). The last part of the DNA fits TRBJ2-7 better; the J call may be wrong. Germline CDR1 reads SGHNT; CDR2 reads YYREEE (reference sequence). This CDR3 spans 16 amino acids. Here the CDR3 reads CASSPPWGSGYNEQYF. CDR3 coding DNA: TGTGCCAGCAGCCCCCCGTGGGGTAGCGGTTACAATGAGCAGTACTTC.

This clonotype was seen only a few times. V and J are TRBV12-3 or TRBV12-4 and TRBJ2-7, with TRBD1 matching over 7 bases. The CDR3 spans 15 residues. V shed 5 bases and J 8 bases; nucleotides not matched to a gene: 15. In DNA form, the CDR3 reads TGTGCCAGCAGTAGCCCGGGGACAGCAGACTTTAAGCAGTACTTC. As protein: CASSSPGTADFKQYF.

This clonotype came up a few times. This chain uses TRBV10-3 with TRBJ2-3; 15 bases match TRBD2. J lost 3 bases, V lost 6 bases, and 7 bases had no gene match. This CDR3 has 17 residues. Germline values: CDR1 ENHRY, CDR2 SYGVKD. In DNA form, the CDR3 reads TGTGCCATCAGCCGGACTAGCGGGGGGGCTGGAACAGATACGCAGTATTTT. Amino acid sequence: CAISRTSGGAGTDTQYF.

The sample holds a few counts of this clonotype. V and J are TRBV2 and TRBJ2-3, with 11 bases identical to TRBD2. J lost 4 bases, V lost 0 bases, and 3 bases had no gene match. CDR3 length equals 16 residues. Germline lookup yields CDR1 SNHLY and CDR2 FYNNEI. The CDR3 bases are TGTGCCAGCAGTGAAGCGCTTAGCGGGGGGGCAGATACGCAGTATTTT. This codes for CASSEALSGGADTQYF.

The rearrangement joins TRBV20-1 to TRBJ1-1; D perhaps matches TRBD1 (6 bases). The CDR3 covers 15 residues. The V gene lost 0 bases and the J gene lost 2 bases, with 13 bases spanning the gap. Germline V CDR1 and CDR2: DFQATT, SNEGSKA (reference sequence). CDR3 residues: CSARDPTGSNTEAFF. The CDR3 nucleotides are TGCAGTGCTAGAGATCCCACAGGGTCTAACACTGAAGCTTTCTTT.

This chain joins TRBV4-2 and TRBJ2-3; TRBD2 matches 9 bases. With V trimmed by 4 bases and J by 2 bases, 7 bases remained unmatched. Germline V lookup: CDR1 LGHNA, CDR2 YNFKEQ. This CDR3 is 16 amino acids long. CDR3 DNA sequence: TGTGCCAGCAGCCTTAGACTAGCGGTGGACACAGATACGCAGTATTTT. Residues: CASSLRLAVDTDTQYF.

The chain recombines TRBV7-2 with TRBJ2-3; D gene unclear. Trimming took 5 bases from V and 5 from J, leaving 8 bases between them. Germline V gene sequence: CDR1 SGHTA, CDR2 FQGNSA. The CDR3 totals 12 residues. CDR3 in amino acids: CASSNSIDTQYF. In DNA, the CDR3 is TGTGCCAGCAGCAATAGTATAGATACGCAGTATTTT.